The rows below give T cell receptor beta chains drawn from one sample of a study of blood T cell repertoires in COVID-19. The repertoire was sequenced with immunoSEQ multiplex PCR; TCRdb's copy has only in-frame clones and lacks some. The data contain 120,000 or so clones, more than 65% of them singletons. The sample comprised peripheral blood. These TCRs come from a woman in her 70s with acute or convalescent COVID-19. Each CDR3 is given with its conserved first and last residue. A D gene is named only where the DNA matches it firmly. A clone size is listed for some rows: how often the clone was seen (once, few, many), or a class if it is expanded.

D	V	J	size	CDR3	DNA
TRBD1	TRBV28	TRBJ1-2	-	CASSLLTQGVSYGYTF	TGTGCCAGCAGTTTATTAACCCAGGGGGTGAGCTATGGCTACACCTTC
-	TRBV7-2	TRBJ2-3	-	CASSRYGPSTDTQYF	TGTGCCAGCAGCCGTTATGGGCCTAGCACAGATACGCAGTATTTT
-	TRBV30	TRBJ1-2	few	CAWVGGAYGYTF	TGTGCCTGGGTTGGGGGGGCCTATGGCTACACCTTC
-	TRBV21-1	TRBJ2-3	once	CASSSLRRWEFTDTQYF	TGTGCCAGCAGCAGTCTAAGGCGTTGGGAGTTCACAGATACGCAGTATTTT
TRBD1	TRBV6-5	TRBJ1-2	-	CASSFTGAGGYTF	TGTGCCAGCAGTTTCACAGGGGCAGGGGGCTACACCTTC
-	TRBV2	TRBJ1-4	-	CASSEAQAGRGFF	TGTGCCAGCAGTGAAGCACAAGCCGGACGGGGGTTTTTT
-	TRBV27	TRBJ1-5	-	CASSLSIDRGRYNQPQHF	TGTGCCAGCAGTTTATCGATAGACCGAGGGAGATACAATCAGCCCCAGCATTTT
-	TRBV5-6	TRBJ1-1	-	CASSSPTLNTEAFF	TGTGCCAGCAGCAGCCCTACCCTGAACACTGAAGCTTTCTTT
-	TRBV4-1	TRBJ1-1	-	CASSQGPSRTVMNTEAFF	TGCGCCAGCAGCCAAGGTCCCTCGAGGACAGTCATGAACACTGAAGCTTTCTTT
-	TRBV7-2	TRBJ1-4	-	CASSKNGQSNEKLFF	TGTGCCAGCAGCAAAAATGGACAGTCCAATGAAAAACTGTTTTTT
TRBD1	TRBV5-6	TRBJ1-2	once	CASSLQGVNYGYTF	TGTGCCAGCAGCTTACAGGGGGTAAACTATGGCTACACCTTC
TRBD1	TRBV7-9	TRBJ2-7	-	CASSPGTGVSYEQYF	TGTGCCAGCAGCCCCGGGACAGGGGTTTCCTACGAGCAGTACTTC
TRBD1	TRBV14	TRBJ2-1	-	CASSQGTGGQTSSYNEQFF	TGTGCCAGCAGCCAAGGGACAGGGGGCCAAACGAGCTCCTACAATGAGCAGTTCTTC
TRBD1	TRBV7-9	TRBJ1-2	few	CASKPTGVGGYTF	TGTGCCAGCAAACCAACAGGGGTGGGAGGCTACACCTTC
TRBD2	TRBV6-6	TRBJ2-7	-	CASSLPGLAGVYDYEQYF	TGTGCCAGCAGTCTGCCCGGACTAGCGGGGGTCTATGACTACGAGCAGTACTTC
TRBD1	TRBV6-5	TRBJ2-7	-	CASYPRDRPYEQYF	TGTGCCAGCTACCCCCGGGACAGACCCTACGAGCAGTACTTC
-	TRBV21-1	TRBJ2-7	-	CASSKYKLAYEQYF	TGTGCCAGCAGCAAATATAAACTGGCCTACGAGCAGTACTTC
-	TRBV28	TRBJ1-5	-	CASSPPDRPNQPQHF	TGTGCCAGCAGTCCACCTGACAGGCCAAATCAGCCCCAGCATTTT
TRBD2	TRBV3-1/TRBV3-2	TRBJ2-2	-	CASSPQAGGPWAGELFF	TGTGCCAGCAGCCCTCAAGCGGGAGGGCCTTGGGCCGGGGAGCTGTTTTTT
TRBD1	TRBV7-2	TRBJ2-5	-	CASSNPGGAAQYF	TGTGCCAGCAGCAACCCAGGGGGTGCGGCCCAGTACTTC
-	TRBV29-1	TRBJ1-1	-	CSVELADTEAFF	TGCAGCGTTGAGTTAGCAGACACTGAAGCTTTCTTT
TRBD2	TRBV28	TRBJ2-1	-	CASSGTTIPGVSYNEQFF	TGTGCCAGCAGCGGGACTACGATACCGGGGGTCTCCTACAATGAGCAGTTCTTC
-	TRBV5-5	TRBJ1-5	-	CASSVDSYSNQPQHF	TGTGCCAGCAGCGTGGACAGCTATAGCAATCAGCCCCAGCATTTT
TRBD1	TRBV9	TRBJ2-6	few	CASSPRDSISGANVLTF	TGTGCCAGCAGCCCCCGGGACAGTATCTCTGGGGCCAACGTCCTGACTTTC
-	TRBV30	TRBJ2-7	-	CAWSAPRHSSYEQYF	TGTGCCTGGAGTGCCCCCCGACACAGCTCCTACGAGCAGTACTTC
-	TRBV11-2	TRBJ2-3	-	CASSLGTYRDLTQYF	TGTGCCAGCAGCTTAGGCACCTACCGGGACTTAACGCAGTATTTT
TRBD2	TRBV28	TRBJ2-3	-	CASSLGLAGVSDTQYF	TGTGCCAGCAGTTTGGGGCTAGCGGGAGTCTCAGATACGCAGTATTTT